Described below is a single T cell receptor beta chain sequence and its context. This entry belongs to a study of blood T cell repertoires in COVID-19. For the study at large: Acute and convalescent COVID-19 specimens originated in the United States, Italy and Spain. T cells, B-cell-depleted T cells, or PBMCs supplied cDNA or gDNA.

There are 15 residues in the CDR3. Trimming stripped 0 bases from V and 7 bases from J, with 16 bases between. Germline V lookup: CDR1 LGHDT, CDR2 YNNKEL (reference sequence). Methods used by the authors: By means of reference gene primer amplification, nucleated cell counts were estimated. Profiling relied on immunoSEQ multiplex PCR, and the TCRdb table lists in-frame clones only, not all of them. Clonal size and the V and J genes are those of that table, whereas D and trimming came from the DNA. The sample contains tens of thousands of clones, more than 80% of which appear only once. The TCR was taken from a man at least 80 years old with acute or convalescent COVID-19. V usage is TRBV3-1 (or the pseudogene TRBV3-2) and J usage is TRBJ2-7; a possible D gene is TRBD1 (5 bases). The specimen sequenced was peripheral blood. CDR3 amino acids: CASSQDRRQGGEQYF. The CDR3 DNA sequence: TGTGCCAGCAGCCAAGACCGACGGCAGGGTGGGGAGCAGTACTTC.